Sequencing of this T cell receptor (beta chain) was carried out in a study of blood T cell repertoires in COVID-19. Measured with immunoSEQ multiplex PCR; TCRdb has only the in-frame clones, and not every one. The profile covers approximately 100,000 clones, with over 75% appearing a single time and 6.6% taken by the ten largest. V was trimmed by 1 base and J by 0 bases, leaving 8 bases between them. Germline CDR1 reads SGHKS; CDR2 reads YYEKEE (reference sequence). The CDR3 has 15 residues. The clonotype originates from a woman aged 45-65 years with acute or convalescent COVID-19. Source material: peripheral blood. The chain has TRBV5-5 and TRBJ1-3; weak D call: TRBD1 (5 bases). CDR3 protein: CASSLWQGSGNTIYF. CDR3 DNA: TGTGCCAGCAGCTTGTGGCAGGGCTCTGGAAACACCATATATTTT.